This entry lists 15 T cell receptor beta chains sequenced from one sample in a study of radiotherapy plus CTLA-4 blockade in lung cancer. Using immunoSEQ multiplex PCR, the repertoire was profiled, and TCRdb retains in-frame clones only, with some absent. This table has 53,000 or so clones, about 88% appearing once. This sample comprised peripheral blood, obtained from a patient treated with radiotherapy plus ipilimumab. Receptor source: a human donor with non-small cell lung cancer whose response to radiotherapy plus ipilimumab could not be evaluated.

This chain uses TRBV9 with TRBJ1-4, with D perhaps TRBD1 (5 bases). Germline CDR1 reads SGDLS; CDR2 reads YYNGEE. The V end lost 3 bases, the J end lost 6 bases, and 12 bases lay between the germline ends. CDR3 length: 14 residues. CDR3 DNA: TGTGCCAGCAGCGCAGACAGATCGGATGAAAAACTGTTTTTT. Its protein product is CASSADRSDEKLFF.

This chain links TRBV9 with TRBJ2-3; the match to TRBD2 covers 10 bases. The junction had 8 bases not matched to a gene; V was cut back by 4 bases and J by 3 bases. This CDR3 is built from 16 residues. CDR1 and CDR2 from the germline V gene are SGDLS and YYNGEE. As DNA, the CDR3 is TGTGCCAGCAGCCCCTTAGCGGGGGGTGGGACAGATACGCAGTATTTT. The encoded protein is CASSPLAGGGTDTQYF.

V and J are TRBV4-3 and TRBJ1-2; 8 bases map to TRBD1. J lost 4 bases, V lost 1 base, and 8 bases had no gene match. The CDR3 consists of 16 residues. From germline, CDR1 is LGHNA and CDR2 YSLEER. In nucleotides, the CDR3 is TGCGCCAGCAGCCAAGGACAGGGGTCGAACGGCTATGGCTACACCTTC. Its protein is CASSQGQGSNGYGYTF.

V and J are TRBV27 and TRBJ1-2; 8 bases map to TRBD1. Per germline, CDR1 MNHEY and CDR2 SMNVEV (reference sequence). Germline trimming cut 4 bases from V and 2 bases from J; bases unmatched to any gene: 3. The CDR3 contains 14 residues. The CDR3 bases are TGTGCCAGCAGTTCCCGGACAGGGAACTATGGCTACACCTTC. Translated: CASSSRTGNYGYTF.

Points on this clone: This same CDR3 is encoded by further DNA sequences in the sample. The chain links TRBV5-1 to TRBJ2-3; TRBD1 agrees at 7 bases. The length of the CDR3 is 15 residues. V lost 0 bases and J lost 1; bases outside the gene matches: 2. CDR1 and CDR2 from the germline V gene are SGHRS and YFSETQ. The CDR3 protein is CASSLDGTGTDTQYF. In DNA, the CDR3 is TGCGCCAGCAGCTTGGATGGGACAGGCACAGATACGCAGTATTTT.

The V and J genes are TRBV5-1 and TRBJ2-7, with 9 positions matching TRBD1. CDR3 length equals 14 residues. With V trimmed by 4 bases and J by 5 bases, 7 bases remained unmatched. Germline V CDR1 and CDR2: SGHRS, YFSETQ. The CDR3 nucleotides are TGCGCCAGCAGCCCCTGGGACAGGGTCAACGAGCAGTACTTC. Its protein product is CASSPWDRVNEQYF.

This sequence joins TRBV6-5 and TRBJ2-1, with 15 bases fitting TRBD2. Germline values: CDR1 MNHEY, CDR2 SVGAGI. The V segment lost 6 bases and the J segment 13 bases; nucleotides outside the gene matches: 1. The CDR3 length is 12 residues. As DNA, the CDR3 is TGTGCCAGCAGGGGACTAGCGGGGGGTCAGTTCTTC. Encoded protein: CASRGLAGGQFF.

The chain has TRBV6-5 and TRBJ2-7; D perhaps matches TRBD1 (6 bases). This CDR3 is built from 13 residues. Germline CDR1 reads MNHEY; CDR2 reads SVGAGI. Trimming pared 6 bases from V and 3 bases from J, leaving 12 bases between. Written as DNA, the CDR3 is TGTGCCAGCAGCCGCGGACAGAACTACGAGCAGTACTTC. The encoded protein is CASSRGQNYEQYF.

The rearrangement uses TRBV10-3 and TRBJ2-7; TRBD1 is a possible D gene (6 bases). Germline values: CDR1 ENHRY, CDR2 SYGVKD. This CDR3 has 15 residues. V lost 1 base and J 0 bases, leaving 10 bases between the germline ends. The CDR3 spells CAISEYRAYSYEQYF. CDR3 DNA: TGTGCCATCAGTGAGTACAGGGCCTACTCCTACGAGCAGTACTTC.

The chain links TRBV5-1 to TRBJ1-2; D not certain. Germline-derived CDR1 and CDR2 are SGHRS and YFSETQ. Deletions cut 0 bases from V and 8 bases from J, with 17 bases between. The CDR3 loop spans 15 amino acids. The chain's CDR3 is CASSLEGREARGYTF. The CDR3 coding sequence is TGCGCCAGCAGCTTGGAAGGAAGGGAGGCAAGGGGCTACACCTTC.

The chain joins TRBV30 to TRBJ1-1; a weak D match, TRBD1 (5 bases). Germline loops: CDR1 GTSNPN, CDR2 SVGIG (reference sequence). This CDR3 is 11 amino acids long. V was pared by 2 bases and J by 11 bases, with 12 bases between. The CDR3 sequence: CAWSRGVSAFF. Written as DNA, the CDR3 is TGTGCCTGGAGTCGGGGGGTGAGCGCTTTCTTT.

CDR3 bases: TGCGCCAGCAGCTTCGGGAGGGCCGTGGAGACCCAGTACTTC. Amino acid sequence: CASSFGRAVETQYF. V gene TRBV5-1 combines with J gene TRBJ2-5; 8 nucleotides align to TRBD2. Germline-derived CDR1 and CDR2 are SGHRS and YFSETQ. CDR3 length: 14 residues. Trimming cost V 2 bases and J 5 bases; bases outside gene matches: 5.

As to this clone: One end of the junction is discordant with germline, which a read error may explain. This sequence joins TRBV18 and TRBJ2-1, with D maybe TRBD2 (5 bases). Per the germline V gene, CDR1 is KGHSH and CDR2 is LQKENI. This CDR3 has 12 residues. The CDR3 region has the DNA TGTGCCAGCTCACCATTGGCTAGCTCATTAATCTTC. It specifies CASSPLASSLIF. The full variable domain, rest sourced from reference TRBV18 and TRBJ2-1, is NAGVMQNPRHLVRRRGQEARLRCSPMKGHSHVYWYRQLPEEGLKFMVYLQKENIIDESGMPKERFSAEFPKEGPSILRIQQVVRGDSAAYFCASSPLASSLIFGPGTRLTVL.

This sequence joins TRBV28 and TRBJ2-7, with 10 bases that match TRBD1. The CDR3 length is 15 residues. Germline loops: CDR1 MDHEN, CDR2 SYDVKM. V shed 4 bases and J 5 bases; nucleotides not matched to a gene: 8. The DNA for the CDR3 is TGTGCCAGCAGTTCACGGGGGACAGGGGCGAACGAGCAGTACTTC. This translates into CASSSRGTGANEQYF.

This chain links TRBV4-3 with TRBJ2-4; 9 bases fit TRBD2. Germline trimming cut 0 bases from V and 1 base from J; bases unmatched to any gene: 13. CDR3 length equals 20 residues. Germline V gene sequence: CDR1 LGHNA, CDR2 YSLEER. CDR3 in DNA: TGCGCCAGCAGCCAAGATCGGTTAGCGGGAGCCACCCGCGCCAAAAACATTCAGTACTTC. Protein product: CASSQDRLAGATRAKNIQYF.